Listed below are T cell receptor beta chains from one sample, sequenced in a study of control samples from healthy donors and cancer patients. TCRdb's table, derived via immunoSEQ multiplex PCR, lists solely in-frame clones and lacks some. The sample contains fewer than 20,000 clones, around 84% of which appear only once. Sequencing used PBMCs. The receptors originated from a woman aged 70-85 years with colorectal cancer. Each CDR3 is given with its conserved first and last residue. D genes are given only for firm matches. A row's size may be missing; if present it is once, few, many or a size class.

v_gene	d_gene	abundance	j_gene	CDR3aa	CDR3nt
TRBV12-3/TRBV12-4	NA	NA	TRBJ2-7	CASRSSYEQYF	TGTGCCAGCAGGAGCTCCTACGAGCAGTACTTC
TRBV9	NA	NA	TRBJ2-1	CASSVRANALNEQFF	TGTGCCAGCAGCGTACGAGCGAACGCTCTCAATGAGCAGTTCTTC
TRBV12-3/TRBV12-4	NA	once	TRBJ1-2	CASRQGHRGYTF	TGTGCCAGCAGACAGGGTCATCGCGGCTACACCTTC
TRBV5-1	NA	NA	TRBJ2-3	CARPDSSTDTQYF	TGCGCCAGACCGGACAGTAGCACAGATACGCAGTATTTT
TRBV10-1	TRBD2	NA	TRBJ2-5	CASSRTSGETQYF	TGCGCCAGCAGTCGAACTAGCGGAGAGACCCAGTACTTC
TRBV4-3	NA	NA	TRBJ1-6	CASSQDGNYNSPLHF	TGCGCCAGCAGCCAAGACGGGAACTATAATTCACCCCTCCACTTT
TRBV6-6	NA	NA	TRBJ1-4	CASSPRGSNEKLFF	TGTGCCAGCAGCCCACGTGGGTCTAATGAAAAACTGTTTTTT
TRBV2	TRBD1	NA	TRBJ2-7	CASQGVYSYEQYF	TGTGCCAGCCAGGGGGTTTATAGCTACGAGCAGTACTTC
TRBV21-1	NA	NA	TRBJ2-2	CASSIRTGRNTGELFF	TGTGCCAGCAGCATACGGACAGGGCGAAACACCGGGGAGCTGTTTTTT
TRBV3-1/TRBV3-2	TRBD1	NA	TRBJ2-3	CASSRTGVTDTQYF	TGTGCCAGCAGCCGGACAGGAGTCACAGATACGCAGTATTTT
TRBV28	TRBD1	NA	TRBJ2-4	CASSSHDRGAVLAKNIQYF	TGTGCCAGCAGTTCCCACGACAGGGGTGCGGTACTAGCCAAAAACATTCAGTACTTC
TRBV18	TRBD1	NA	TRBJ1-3	CASSRDRTETGNTIYF	TGTGCCAGCTCACGGGACAGGACCGAAACGGGAAACACCATATATTTT
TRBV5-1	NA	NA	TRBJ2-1	CASSLDGLTSAEQFF	TGCGCCAGCAGCTTGGACGGATTAACCAGCGCTGAGCAGTTCTTC
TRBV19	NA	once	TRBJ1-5	CASSIVHPYSNQPQHF	TGTGCCAGTAGTATTGTCCACCCATATAGCAATCAGCCCCAGCATTTT
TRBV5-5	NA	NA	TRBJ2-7	CASSFSQSHSHEQYF	TGTGCCAGCAGTTTCTCCCAGAGCCACTCCCACGAGCAGTACTTC
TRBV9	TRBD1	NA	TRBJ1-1	CASSGDRGRAFF	TGTGCCAGCAGCGGGGACAGGGGGCGAGCTTTCTTT
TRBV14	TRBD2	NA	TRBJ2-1	CASSRGGLAGGPYHNEQFF	TGTGCCAGCAGCCGAGGCGGACTAGCGGGAGGGCCGTACCACAATGAGCAGTTCTTC
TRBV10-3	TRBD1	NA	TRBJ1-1	CAISLDRVSAFF	TGTGCCATCAGCCTCGACAGGGTTAGCGCTTTCTTT
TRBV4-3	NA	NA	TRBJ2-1	CASSLDSSYNEQFF	TGCGCCAGCAGTCTCGACAGCTCCTACAATGAGCAGTTCTTC
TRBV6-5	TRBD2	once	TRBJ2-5	CASRQERGREETQYF	TGTGCCAGCAGGCAAGAGCGGGGGCGGGAAGAGACCCAGTACTTC
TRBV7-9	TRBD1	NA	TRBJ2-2	CASSMTGAQVGGELFF	TGTGCCAGCAGCATGACAGGGGCGCAGGTTGGCGGGGAGCTGTTTTTT
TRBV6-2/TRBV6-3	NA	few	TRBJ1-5	CASSRRADNQPQHF	TGTGCCAGCAGTCGCCGGGCGGACAATCAGCCCCAGCATTTT
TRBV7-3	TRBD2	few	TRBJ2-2	CASSQGTSGGHLNTGELFF	TGTGCCAGCAGCCAGGGGACTAGCGGGGGGCACCTCAACACCGGGGAGCTGTTTTTT
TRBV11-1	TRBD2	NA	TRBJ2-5	CASSPNAGTRGETQYF	TGTGCCAGCAGCCCAAACGCCGGGACTAGGGGCGAGACCCAGTACTTC
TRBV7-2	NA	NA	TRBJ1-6	CASSLDGYSPLHF	TGTGCCAGCAGCTTAGATGGGTATTCACCCCTCCACTTT
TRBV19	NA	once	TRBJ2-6	CASSMARRTASPGANVLTF	TGTGCCAGTAGTATGGCCCGGAGGACAGCAAGTCCTGGGGCCAACGTCCTGACTTTC
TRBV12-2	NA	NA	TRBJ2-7	CASRSTGQDRSYEQYF	TGTGCAAGTCGCTCGACCGGACAGGACCGCTCCTACGAGCAGTACTTC
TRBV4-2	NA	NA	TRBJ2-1	CASSHEQGVGYEQFF	TGTGCCAGCAGCCATGAACAGGGTGTTGGCTATGAGCAGTTCTTC
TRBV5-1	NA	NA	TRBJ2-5	CASSTPGVQETQYF	TGCGCCAGCAGCACCCCAGGGGTCCAAGAGACCCAGTACTTC
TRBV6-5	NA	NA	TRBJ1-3	CASSPGQYAGNTIYF	TGTGCCAGCAGCCCGGGACAATATGCTGGAAACACCATATATTTT
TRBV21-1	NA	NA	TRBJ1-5	CASSKGGVGQGNQPQHF	NA
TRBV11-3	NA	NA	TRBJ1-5	CASSLNSYSNQPQHF	TGTGCCAGCAGTTTAAACTCTTATAGCAATCAGCCCCAGCATTTT
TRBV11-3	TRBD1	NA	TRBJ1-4	CASSSPAGTGNEKLFF	TGTGCCAGCAGCTCGCCGGCCGGGACAGGGAATGAAAAACTGTTTTTT
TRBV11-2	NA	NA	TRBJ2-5	CASSLDRGPETQYF	TGTGCCAGCAGCTTGGATCGGGGGCCGGAGACCCAGTACTTC
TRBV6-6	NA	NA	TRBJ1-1	CASSYSAGTEAFF	TGTGCCAGCAGTTACTCCGCCGGCACTGAAGCTTTCTTT
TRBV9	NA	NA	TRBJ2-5	CASSVGSGGETQYF	TGTGCCAGCAGCGTAGGTAGCGGAGGAGAGACCCAGTACTTC
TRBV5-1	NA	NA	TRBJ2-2	CASSGEGGELFF	TGCGCCAGCAGTGGGGAAGGCGGGGAGCTGTTTTTT
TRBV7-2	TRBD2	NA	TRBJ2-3	CASSQGLAGATDTQYF	TGTGCCAGCAGCCAGGGGCTAGCGGGGGCCACAGATACGCAGTATTTT
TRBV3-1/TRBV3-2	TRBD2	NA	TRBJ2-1	CASSQERLAGLDEQFF	TGTGCCAGCAGCCAAGAACGACTAGCGGGGTTGGATGAGCAGTTCTTC
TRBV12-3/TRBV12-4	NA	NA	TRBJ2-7	CASSWGRGDEQYF	TGTGCCAGCAGTTGGGGCAGGGGGGACGAGCAGTACTTC
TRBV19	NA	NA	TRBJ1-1	CASKTRTHRANTEAFF	TGTGCCAGTAAAACTCGGACTCACAGGGCCAACACTGAAGCTTTCTTT
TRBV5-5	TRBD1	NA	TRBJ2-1	CASSAEQGVHNEQFF	TGTGCCAGCAGCGCGGAACAGGGGGTCCACAATGAGCAGTTCTTC
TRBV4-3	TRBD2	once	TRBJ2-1	CASSQDDERGGYNEQFF	TGCGCCAGCAGCCAAGACGATGAACGGGGGGGGTACAATGAGCAGTTCTTC
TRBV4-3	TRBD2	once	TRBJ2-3	CASSQGGSGSPDTQYF	TGCGCCAGCAGCCAAGGTGGTAGCGGGAGTCCAGATACGCAGTATTTT
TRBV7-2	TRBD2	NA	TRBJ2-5	CASSLAERDVKTQYF	TGTGCCAGCAGCTTAGCGGAGCGGGATGTGAAGACCCAGTACTTC
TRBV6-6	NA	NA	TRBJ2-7	CASRRTGNSYEQYF	TGTGCCAGCAGGAGAACAGGAAACTCCTACGAGCAGTACTTC
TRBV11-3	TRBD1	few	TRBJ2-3	CASSLSVGTGARDTQYF	TGTGCCAGCAGCTTAAGCGTCGGGACAGGGGCGAGAGATACGCAGTATTTT
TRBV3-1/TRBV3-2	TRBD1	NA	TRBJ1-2	CASSQVIGTGDGYTF	TGTGCCAGCAGCCAAGTAATCGGGACAGGGGATGGCTACACCTTC
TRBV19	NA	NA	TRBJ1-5	CASSIESLWINQPQHF	TGTGCCAGTAGTATAGAGTCGCTGTGGATAAATCAGCCCCAGCATTTT
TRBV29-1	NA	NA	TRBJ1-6	CSVQSSRDLSSPLHF	TGCAGCGTCCAGTCGTCCAGGGATCTTTCTTCACCCCTCCACTTT
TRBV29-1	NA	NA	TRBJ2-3	CSVESTDTQYF	TGCAGCGTTGAAAGCACAGATACGCAGTATTTT
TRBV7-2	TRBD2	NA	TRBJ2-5	CASSNGRDSQETQYF	TGTGCCAGCAGCAACGGGAGGGACTCGCAAGAGACCCAGTACTTC
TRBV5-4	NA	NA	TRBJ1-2	CASSLAGGYGYTF	TGTGCCAGCAGCTTGGCCGGTGGGTATGGCTACACCTTC
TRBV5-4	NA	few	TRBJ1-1	CASSLEAGNTEAFF	TGTGCCAGCAGCTTAGAGGCAGGAAACACTGAAGCTTTCTTT
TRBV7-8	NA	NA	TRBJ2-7	CASSFRYEQYF	TGTGCCAGCAGCTTCCGCTACGAGCAGTACTTC
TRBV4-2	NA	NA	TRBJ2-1	CASSQEGRAEQFF	TGTGCCAGCAGCCAAGAAGGTAGGGCCGAGCAGTTCTTC
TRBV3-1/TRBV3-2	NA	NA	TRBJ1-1	CASSPQFGRRNTEAFF	TGTGCCAGCAGCCCCCAATTTGGGAGAAGGAACACTGAAGCTTTCTTT
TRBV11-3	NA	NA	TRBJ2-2	CASSSPGQGSGELFF	TGTGCCAGCAGCTCCCCCGGGCAGGGTTCGGGGGAGCTGTTTTTT
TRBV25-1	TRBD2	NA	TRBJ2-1	CASSEPGLAANEQFF	TGTGCCAGCAGTGAGCCGGGACTAGCGGCGAATGAGCAGTTCTTC
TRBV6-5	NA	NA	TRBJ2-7	CAGREDLSYEQYF	TGTGCCGGCAGGGAGGACCTCTCCTACGAGCAGTACTTC